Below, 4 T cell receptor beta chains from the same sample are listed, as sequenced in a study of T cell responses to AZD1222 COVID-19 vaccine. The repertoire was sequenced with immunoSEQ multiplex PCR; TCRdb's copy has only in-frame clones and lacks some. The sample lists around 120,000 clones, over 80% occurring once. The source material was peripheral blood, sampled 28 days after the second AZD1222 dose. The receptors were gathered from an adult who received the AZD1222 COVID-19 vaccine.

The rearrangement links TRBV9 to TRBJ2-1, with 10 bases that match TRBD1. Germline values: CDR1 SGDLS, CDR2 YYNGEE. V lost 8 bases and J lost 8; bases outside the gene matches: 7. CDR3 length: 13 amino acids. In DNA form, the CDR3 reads TGTGCCAGTGGCCGGGACAGGGGTGATGAGCAGTTCTTC. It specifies CASGRDRGDEQFF.

The CDR3 coding sequence is TGTGCCAGCAGCTATCCCCCCCCGGGACTAGTTGAGTTCTTC. This translates into CASSYPPPGLVEFF. The chain has TRBV5-8 and TRBJ2-1, with TRBD2 matching over 8 bases. Looked up from germline, CDR1 is SGHTS and CDR2 is YDEGEE. V gave up 3 bases and J gave up 14 bases; unmatched junction bases: 13. The CDR3 runs to 14 residues. Complete variable domain (other parts from reference TRBV5-8 and TRBJ2-1): EAGVTQSPTHLIKTRGQQATLRCSPISGHTSVYWYQQALGLGLQFLLWYDEGEERNRGNFPPRFSGRQFPNYSSELNVNALELEDSALYLCASSYPPPGLVEFFGPGTRLTVL.

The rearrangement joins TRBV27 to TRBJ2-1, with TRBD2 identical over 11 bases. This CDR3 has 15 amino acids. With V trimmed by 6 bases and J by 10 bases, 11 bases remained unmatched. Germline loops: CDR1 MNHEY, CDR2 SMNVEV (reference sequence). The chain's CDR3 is CASSANRLAGREQFF. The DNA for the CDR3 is TGTGCCAGCAGCGCGAATAGACTAGCGGGAAGAGAGCAGTTCTTC.

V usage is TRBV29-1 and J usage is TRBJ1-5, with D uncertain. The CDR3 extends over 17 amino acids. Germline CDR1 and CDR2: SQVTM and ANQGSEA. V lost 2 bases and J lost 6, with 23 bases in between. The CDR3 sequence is CSVEIKTATEGGQPQHF. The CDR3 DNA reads TGCAGCGTTGAAATAAAGACGGCGACGGAGGGCGGTCAGCCCCAGCATTTT.